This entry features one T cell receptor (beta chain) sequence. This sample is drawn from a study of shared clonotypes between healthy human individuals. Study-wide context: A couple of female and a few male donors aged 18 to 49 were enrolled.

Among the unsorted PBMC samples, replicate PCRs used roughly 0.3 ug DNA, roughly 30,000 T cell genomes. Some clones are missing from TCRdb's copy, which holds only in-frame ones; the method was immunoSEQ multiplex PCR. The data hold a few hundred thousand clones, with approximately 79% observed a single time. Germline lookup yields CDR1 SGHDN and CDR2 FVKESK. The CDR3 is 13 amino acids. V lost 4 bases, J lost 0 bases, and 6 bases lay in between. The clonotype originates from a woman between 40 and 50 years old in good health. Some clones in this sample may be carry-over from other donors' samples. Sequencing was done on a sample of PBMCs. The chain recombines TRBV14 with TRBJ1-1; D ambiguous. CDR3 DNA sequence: TGTGCCAGCAGCCTCACAGTGAACACTGAAGCTTTCTTT. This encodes CASSLTVNTEAFF.